Following are 5 T cell receptor beta chains from one sample sequenced in a study of blood T cell repertoires in COVID-19. The table came from immunoSEQ multiplex PCR; TCRdb's copy has only in-frame clones and leaves some out. This sample carries roughly 150,000 clones, roughly 91% of them seen once, and the ten largest clones take around 2.1%. The sample consisted of peripheral blood. The receptors derive from a man aged 50 or older who had recovered from COVID-19.

The genes are TRBV10-3 and TRBJ1-6; D is undetermined. Germline V gene lookup returns CDR1 ENHRY and CDR2 SYGVKD. Trimming left V 3 bases short and J 7 bases short, with 4 bases between. The CDR3 runs 12 residues. The CDR3 protein is CAISDSNSPLHF. The CDR3 DNA is TGTGCCATCAGTGATTCGAATTCACCCCTCCACTTT.

The chain has TRBV24-1 and TRBJ2-2; D is possibly TRBD2 (5 bases). Germline V gene data show CDR1 as KGHDR and CDR2 as SFDVKD. The CDR3 sequence is 15 residues long. Trimming removed 5 bases at V and 4 bases at J, with 13 bases between. The CDR3 DNA follows: TGTGCCACCAGTGGGGCGGGTACGAGCACCGGGGAGCTGTTTTTT. Amino acid sequence: CATSGAGTSTGELFF.

In DNA form, the CDR3 reads TGTGCCAGCAGCGGGGAGATAATGAACACTGAAGCTTTCTTT. Amino acid sequence: CASSGEIMNTEAFF. The V call is TRBV11-2, the J call TRBJ1-1, with no clear D. V lost 5 bases to trimming and J lost 0 bases, with 10 bases between them. Per germline, CDR1 SGHAT and CDR2 FQNNGV. The CDR3 has 14 amino acids. Full variable domain (remainder filled in from reference TRBV11-2 and TRBJ1-1): EAGVAQSPRYKIIEKRQSVAFWCNPISGHATLYWYQQILGQGPKLLIQFQNNGVVDDSQLPKDRFSAERLKGVDSTLKIQPAKLEDSAVYLCASSGEIMNTEAFFGQGTRLTVV.

This rearrangement joins TRBV6-2 or TRBV6-3 to TRBJ1-1; 10 positions agree with TRBD1. Germline CDR1 reads MNHEY; CDR2 reads SVGEGT. The CDR3 is 16 residues long. V lost 5 bases and J lost 4; bases outside the gene matches: 10. The CDR3 nucleotides read TGTGCCAGCAGTCTAACCGGGACAGGGGCCCCCACTGAAGCTTTCTTT. Translated: CASSLTGTGAPTEAFF.

The chain combines TRBV19 with TRBJ2-5; TRBD2 aligns across 14 bases. Germline V lookup: CDR1 LNHDA, CDR2 SQIVND (reference sequence). V gave up 1 base and J gave up 2 bases; unmatched junction bases: 3. The CDR3 is 17 residues long. CDR3 protein: CASSIGGLAGGQETQYF. CDR3 DNA: TGTGCCAGTAGTATAGGAGGACTAGCGGGAGGTCAAGAGACCCAGTACTTC. The full variable domain, completed using reference TRBV19 and TRBJ2-5, is DGGITQSPKYLFRKEGQNVTLSCEQNLNHDAMYWYRQDPGQGLRLIYYSQIVNDFQKGDIAEGYSVSREKKESFPLTVTSAQKNPTAFYLCASSIGGLAGGQETQYFGPGTRLLVL.